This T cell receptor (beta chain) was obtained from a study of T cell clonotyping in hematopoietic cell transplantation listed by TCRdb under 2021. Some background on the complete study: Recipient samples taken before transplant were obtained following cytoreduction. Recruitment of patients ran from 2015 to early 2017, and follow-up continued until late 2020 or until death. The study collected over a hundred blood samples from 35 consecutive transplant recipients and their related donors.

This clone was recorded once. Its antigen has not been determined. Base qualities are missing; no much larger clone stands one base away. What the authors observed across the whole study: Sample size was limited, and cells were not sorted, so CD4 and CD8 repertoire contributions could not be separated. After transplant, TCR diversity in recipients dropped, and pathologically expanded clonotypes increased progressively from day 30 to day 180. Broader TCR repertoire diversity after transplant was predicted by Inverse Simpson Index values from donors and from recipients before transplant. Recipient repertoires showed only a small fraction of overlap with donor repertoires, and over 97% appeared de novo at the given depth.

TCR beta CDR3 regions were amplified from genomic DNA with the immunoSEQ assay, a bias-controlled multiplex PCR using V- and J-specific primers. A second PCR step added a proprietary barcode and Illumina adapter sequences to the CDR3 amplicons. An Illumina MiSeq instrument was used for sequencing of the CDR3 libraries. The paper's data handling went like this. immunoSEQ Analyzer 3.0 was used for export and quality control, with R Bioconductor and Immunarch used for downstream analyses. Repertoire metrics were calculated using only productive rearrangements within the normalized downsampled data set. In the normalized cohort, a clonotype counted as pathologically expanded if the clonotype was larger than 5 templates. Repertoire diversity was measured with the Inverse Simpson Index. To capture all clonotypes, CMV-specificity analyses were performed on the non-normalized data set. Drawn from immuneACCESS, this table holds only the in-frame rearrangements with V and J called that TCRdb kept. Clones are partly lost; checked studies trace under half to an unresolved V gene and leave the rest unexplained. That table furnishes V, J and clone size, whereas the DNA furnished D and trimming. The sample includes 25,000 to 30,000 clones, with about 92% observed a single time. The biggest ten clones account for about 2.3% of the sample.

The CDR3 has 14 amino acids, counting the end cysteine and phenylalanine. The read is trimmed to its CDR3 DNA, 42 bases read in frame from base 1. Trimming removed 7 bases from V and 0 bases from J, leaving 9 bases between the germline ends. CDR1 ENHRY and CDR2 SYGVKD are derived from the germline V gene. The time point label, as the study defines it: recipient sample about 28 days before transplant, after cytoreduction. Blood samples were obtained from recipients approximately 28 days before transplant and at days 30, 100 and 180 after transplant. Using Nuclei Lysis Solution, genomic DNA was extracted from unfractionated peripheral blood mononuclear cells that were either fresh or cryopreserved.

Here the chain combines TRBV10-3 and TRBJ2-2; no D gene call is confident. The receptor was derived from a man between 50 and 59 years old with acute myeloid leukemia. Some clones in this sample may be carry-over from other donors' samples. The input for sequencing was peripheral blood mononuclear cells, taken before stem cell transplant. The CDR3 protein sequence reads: CAINGQANTGELFF. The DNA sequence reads TGTGCCATCAATGGGCAAGCGAACACCGGGGAGCTGTTTTTT.